This T cell receptor (beta chain) was profiled in a study of control samples from healthy donors and cancer patients. Germline V gives CDR1 MDHEN, CDR2 SYDVKM. The CDR3 consists of 17 residues. V was shortened by 6 bases and J by 1 base, with 18 bases between the two germline ends. Only in-frame clones appear in the TCRdb table, and some are missing; sequencing was by immunoSEQ multiplex PCR. The sample lists approximately 220,000 clones, about 95% seen once, with about 1.4% in the top ten. Sequencing input: blood. The chain recombines TRBV28 with TRBJ1-4; the D gene is possibly TRBD1 (5 bases). The source of this sequence is a man in his fifties in good health. The DNA of the CDR3 is TGTGCCAGCAGCCTGGGGGGTGGGATAGGAACTAATGAAAAACTGTTTTTT. Its translation: CASSLGGGIGTNEKLFF.